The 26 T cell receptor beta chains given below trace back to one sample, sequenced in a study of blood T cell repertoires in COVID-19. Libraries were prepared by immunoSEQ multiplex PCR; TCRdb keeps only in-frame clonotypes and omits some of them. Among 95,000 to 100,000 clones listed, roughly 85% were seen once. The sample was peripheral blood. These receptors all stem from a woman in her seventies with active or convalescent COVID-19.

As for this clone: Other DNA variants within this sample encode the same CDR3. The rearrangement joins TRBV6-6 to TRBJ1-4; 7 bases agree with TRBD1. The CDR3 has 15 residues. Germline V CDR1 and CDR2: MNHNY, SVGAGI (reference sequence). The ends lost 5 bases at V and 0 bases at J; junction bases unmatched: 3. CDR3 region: CASSPTGATNEKLFF. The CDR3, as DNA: TGTGCCAGCAGTCCCACAGGGGCAACTAATGAAAAACTGTTTTTT.

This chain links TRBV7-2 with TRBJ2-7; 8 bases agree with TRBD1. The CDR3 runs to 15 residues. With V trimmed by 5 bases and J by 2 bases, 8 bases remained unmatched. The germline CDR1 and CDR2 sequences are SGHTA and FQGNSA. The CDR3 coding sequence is TGTGCCAGCAGCGTATCCGGGACAGGTACCTACGAGCAGTACTTC. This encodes CASSVSGTGTYEQYF.

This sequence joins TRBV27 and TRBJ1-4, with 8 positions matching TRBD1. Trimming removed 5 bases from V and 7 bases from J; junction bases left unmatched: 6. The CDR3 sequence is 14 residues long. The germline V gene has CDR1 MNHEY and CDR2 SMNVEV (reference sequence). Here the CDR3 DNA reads TGTGCCAGCAGTCCCAGGGGGCTGGGTGAAAAACTGTTTTTT. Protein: CASSPRGLGEKLFF.

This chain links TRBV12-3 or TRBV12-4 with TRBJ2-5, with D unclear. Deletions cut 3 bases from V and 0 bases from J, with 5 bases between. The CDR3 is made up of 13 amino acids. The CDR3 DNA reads TGTGCCAGCAGTTTCCGGGACCAAGAGACCCAGTACTTC. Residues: CASSFRDQETQYF.

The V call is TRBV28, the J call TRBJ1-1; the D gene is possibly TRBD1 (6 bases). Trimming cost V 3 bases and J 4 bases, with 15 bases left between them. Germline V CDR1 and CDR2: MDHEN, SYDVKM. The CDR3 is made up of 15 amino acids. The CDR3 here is CASSFLGKGGTEAFF. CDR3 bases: TGTGCCAGCAGTTTTCTGGGTAAAGGGGGCACTGAAGCTTTCTTT. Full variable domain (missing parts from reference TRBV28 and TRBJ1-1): DVKVTQSSRYLVKRTGEKVFLECVQDMDHENMFWYRQDPGLGLRLIYFSYDVKMKEKGDIPEGYSVSREKKERFSLILESASTNQTSMYLCASSFLGKGGTEAFFGQGTRLTVV.

The CDR3 loop is CASSQGGVLDTQYF. As DNA, the CDR3 is TGTGCCAGCAGCCAGGGCGGGGTTCTTGATACGCAGTATTTT. The V and J genes are TRBV3-1 (or the pseudogene TRBV3-2) and TRBJ2-3; D is possibly TRBD2 (6 bases). V gave up 3 bases and J gave up 6 bases, with 13 bases separating them. Germline CDR1 reads LGHDT; CDR2 reads YNNKEL (reference sequence). The CDR3 runs 14 residues.

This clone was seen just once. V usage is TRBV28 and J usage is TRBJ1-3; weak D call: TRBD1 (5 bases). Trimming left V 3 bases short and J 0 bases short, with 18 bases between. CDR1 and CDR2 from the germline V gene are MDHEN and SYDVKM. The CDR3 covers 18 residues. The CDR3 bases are TGTGCCAGCAGTTTTCCTAAGCGGGACCTTTACTCTGGAAACACCATATATTTT. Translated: CASSFPKRDLYSGNTIYF.

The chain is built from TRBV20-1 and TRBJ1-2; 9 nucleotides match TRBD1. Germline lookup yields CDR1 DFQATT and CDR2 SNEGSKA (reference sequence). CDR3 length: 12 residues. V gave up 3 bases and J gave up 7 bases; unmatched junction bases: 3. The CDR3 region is CSASGQGSGYTF. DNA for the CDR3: TGCAGTGCTAGTGGACAGGGGTCTGGCTACACCTTC.

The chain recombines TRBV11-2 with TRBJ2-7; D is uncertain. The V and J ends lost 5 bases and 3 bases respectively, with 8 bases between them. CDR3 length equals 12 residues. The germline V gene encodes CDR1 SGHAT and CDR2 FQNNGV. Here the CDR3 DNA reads TGTGCCAGCAGCATTACAAACTACGAGCAGTACTTC. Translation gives CASSITNYEQYF.

As DNA, the CDR3 is TGTGCCAGCAGCGTAGTCGCTAGCGGGAGGACCGGGGAGCTGTTTTTT. Translation: CASSVVASGRTGELFF. V usage is TRBV9 and J usage is TRBJ2-2; 11 bases are a match to TRBD2. Trimming cost V 0 bases and J 5 bases; bases outside gene matches: 3. CDR3 size: 16 residues. Germline assignment: CDR1 SGDLS and CDR2 YYNGEE.

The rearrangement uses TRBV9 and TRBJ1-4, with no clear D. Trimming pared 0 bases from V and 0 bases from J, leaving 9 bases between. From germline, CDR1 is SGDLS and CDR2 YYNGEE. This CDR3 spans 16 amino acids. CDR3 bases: TGTGCCAGCAGCGTAGACAACAGTGCAACTAATGAAAAACTGTTTTTT. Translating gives CASSVDNSATNEKLFF.

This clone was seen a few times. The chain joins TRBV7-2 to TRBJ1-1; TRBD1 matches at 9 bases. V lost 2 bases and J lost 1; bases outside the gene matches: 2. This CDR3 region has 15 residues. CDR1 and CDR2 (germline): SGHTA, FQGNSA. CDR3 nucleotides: TGTGCCAGCAGCTTAAGACAGGGGGGGAACACTGAAGCTTTCTTT. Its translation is CASSLRQGGNTEAFF.

Here the CDR3 DNA reads TGTGCCAGCTCACCTCCCCGGGCGGTTGGAGGGACTGAAGCTTTCTTT. Residues: CASSPPRAVGGTEAFF. The rearrangement joins TRBV18 to TRBJ1-1; no clear D. This CDR3 comprises 16 residues. V lost 3 bases and J 5 bases, leaving 19 bases between the germline ends. Germline V gene sequence: CDR1 KGHSH, CDR2 LQKENI.

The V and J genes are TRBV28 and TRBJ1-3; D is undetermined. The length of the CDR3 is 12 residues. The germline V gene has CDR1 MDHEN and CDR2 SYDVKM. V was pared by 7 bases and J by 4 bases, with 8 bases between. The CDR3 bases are TGTGCCAGCAAGTTAGCCGGAAACACCATATATTTT. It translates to CASKLAGNTIYF.

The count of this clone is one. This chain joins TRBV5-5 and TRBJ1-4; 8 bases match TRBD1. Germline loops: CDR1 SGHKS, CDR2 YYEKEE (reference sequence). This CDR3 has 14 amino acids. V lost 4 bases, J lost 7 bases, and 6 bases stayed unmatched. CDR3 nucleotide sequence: TGTGCCAGCAGCACCGGACAGGGTTTTGAAAAACTGTTTTTT. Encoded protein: CASSTGQGFEKLFF. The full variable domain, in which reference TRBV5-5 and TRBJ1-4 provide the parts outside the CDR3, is DAGVTQSPTHLIKTRGQQVTLRCSPISGHKSVSWYQQVLGQGPQFIFQYYEKEERGRGNFPDRFSARQFPNYSSELNVNALLLGDSALYLCASSTGQGFEKLFFGSGTQLSVL.

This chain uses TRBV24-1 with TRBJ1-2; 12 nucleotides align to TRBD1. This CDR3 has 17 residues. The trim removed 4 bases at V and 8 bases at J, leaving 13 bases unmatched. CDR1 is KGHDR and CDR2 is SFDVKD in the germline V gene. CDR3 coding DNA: TGTGCCACCAGTGACGCCCGGGACAGGGGGCGTACCGGCGGCTACACCTTC. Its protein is CATSDARDRGRTGGYTF.

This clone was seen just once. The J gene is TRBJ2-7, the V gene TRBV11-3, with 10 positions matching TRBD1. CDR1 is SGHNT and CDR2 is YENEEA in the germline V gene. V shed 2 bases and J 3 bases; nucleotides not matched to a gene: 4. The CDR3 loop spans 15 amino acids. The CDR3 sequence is CASSLRGQGIYEQYF. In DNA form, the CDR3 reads TGTGCCAGCAGCTTAAGGGGACAGGGGATCTACGAGCAGTACTTC.

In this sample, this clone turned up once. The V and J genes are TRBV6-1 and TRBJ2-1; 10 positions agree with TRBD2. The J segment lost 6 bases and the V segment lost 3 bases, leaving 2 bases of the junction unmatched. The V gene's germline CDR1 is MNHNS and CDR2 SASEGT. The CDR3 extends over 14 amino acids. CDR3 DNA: TGTGCCAGCAGTGAGAGCGGGGGGGTCAATGAGCAGTTCTTC. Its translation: CASSESGGVNEQFF.

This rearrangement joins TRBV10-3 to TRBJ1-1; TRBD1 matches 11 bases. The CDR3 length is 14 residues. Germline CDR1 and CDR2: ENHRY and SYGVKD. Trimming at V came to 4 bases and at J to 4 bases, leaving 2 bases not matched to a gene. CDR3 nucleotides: TGTGCCATCAGTGGGGGGACAGGGGGCACTGAAGCTTTCTTT. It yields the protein CAISGGTGGTEAFF.

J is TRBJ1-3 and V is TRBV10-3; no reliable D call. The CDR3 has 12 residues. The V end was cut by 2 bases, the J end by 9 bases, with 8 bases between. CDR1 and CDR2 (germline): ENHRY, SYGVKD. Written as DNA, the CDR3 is TGTGCCATCAGTGAGGGTCTCGGCACCATATATTTT. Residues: CAISEGLGTIYF.

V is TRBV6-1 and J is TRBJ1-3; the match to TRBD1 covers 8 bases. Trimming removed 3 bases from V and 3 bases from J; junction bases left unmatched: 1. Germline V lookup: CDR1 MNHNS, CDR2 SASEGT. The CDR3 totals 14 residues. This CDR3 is CASSDRGLGNTIYF. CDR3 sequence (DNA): TGTGCCAGCAGTGACAGGGGGCTTGGAAACACCATATATTTT.

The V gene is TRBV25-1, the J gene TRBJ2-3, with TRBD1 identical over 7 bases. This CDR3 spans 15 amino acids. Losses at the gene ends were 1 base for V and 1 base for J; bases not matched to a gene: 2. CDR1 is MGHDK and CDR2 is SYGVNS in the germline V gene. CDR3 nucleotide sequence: TGTGCCAGCAGTGAATTAGGACAGGGCACAGATACGCAGTATTTT. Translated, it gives CASSELGQGTDTQYF.

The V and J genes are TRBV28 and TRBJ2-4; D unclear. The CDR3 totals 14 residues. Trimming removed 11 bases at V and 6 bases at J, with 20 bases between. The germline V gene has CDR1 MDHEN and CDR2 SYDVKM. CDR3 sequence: CASAKTQASNIQYF. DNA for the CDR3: TGTGCCTCAGCAAAAACGCAGGCGTCAAACATTCAGTACTTC.

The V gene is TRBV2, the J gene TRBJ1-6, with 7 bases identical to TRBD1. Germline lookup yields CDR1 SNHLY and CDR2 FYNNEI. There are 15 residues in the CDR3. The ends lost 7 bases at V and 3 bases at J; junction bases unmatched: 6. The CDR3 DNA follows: TGTGCCAGCATAGGACAGGACTTCTATAATTCACCCCTCCACTTT. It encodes CASIGQDFYNSPLHF.

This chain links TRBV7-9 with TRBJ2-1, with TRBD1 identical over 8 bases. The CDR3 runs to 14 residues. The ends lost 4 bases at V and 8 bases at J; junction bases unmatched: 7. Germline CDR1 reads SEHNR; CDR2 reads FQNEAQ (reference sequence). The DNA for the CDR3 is TGTGCCAGCAGCTCGGGACAGGTATTCTATGAGCAGTTCTTC. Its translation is CASSSGQVFYEQFF.

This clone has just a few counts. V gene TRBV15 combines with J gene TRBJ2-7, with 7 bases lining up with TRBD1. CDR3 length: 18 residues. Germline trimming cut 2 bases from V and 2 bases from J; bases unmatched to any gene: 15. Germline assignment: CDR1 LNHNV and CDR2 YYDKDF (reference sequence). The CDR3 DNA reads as TGTGCCACCAGCAGATCCTCTCCCGCGGACAGGCTAACCTACGAGCAGTACTTC. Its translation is CATSRSSPADRLTYEQYF. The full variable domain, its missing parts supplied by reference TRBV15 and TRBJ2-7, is DAMVIQNPRYQVTQFGKPVTLSCSQTLNHNVMYWYQQKSSQAPKLLFHYYDKDFNNEADTPDNFQSRRPNTSFCFLDIRSPGLGDTAMYLCATSRSSPADRLTYEQYFGPGTRLTVT.